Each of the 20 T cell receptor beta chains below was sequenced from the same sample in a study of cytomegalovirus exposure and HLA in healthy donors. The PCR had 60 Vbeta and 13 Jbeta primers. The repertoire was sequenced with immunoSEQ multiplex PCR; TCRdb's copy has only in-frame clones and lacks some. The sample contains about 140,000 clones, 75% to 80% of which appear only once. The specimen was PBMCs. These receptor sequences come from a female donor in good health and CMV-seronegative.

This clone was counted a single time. This CDR3 is CASSQESGTGELFF. The CDR3, as DNA: TGTGCCAGCAGCCAAGAGTCAGGAACCGGGGAGCTGTTTTTT. The J gene is TRBJ2-2, the V gene TRBV5-4; D gene ambiguous. Germline CDR1 SGHNT, CDR2 YYREEE (reference sequence). Trimming left V 4 bases short and J 5 bases short, with 12 bases between. The CDR3 runs to 14 residues.

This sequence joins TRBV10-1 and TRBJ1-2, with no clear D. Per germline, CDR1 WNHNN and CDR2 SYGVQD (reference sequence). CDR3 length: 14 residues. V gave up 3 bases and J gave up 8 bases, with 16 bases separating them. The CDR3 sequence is CASSENPGIGGYTF. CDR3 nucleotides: TGCGCCAGCAGTGAAAATCCGGGGATAGGCGGCTACACCTTC.

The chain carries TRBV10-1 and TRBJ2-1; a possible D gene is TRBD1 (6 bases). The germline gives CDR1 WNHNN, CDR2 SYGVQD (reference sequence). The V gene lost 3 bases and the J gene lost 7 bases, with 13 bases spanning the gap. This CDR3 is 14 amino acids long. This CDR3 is CASSETGLGNEQFF. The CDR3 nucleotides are TGCGCCAGCAGTGAAACAGGGTTAGGGAATGAGCAGTTCTTC.

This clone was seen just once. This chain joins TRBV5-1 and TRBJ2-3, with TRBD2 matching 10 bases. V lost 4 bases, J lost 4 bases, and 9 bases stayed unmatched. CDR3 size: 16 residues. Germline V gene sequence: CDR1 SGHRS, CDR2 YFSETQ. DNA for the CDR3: TGCGCCAGCAGCACTCAACTAGCGGGGATTGCAGATACGCAGTATTTT. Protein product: CASSTQLAGIADTQYF.

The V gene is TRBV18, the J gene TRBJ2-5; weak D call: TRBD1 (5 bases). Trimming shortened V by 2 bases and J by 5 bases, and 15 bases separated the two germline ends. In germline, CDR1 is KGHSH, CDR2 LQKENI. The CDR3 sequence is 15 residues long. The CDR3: CASSPGDSAGETQYF. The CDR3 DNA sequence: TGTGCCAGCTCACCAGGCGACAGCGCTGGGGAGACCCAGTACTTC.

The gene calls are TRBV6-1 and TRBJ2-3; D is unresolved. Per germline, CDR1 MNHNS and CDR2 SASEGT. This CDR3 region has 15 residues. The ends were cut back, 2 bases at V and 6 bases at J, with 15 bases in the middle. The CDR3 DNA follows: TGTGCCAGCAGTGAATCCCCGACTCCCCTCGATACGCAGTATTTT. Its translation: CASSESPTPLDTQYF.

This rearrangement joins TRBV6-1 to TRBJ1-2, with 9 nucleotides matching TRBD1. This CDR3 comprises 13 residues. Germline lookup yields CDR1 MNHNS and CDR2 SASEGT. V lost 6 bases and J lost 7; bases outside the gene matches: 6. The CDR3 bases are TGTGCCAGCAGCTCGGACAGGGGTGGTGGCTACACCTTC. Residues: CASSSDRGGGYTF.

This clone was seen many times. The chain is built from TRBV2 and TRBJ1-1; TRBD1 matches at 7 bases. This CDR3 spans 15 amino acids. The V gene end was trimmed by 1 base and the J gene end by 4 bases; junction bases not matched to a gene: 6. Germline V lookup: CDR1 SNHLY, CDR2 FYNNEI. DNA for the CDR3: TGTGCCAGCAGTGAAGAAGGGACAGAGATCACTGAAGCTTTCTTT. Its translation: CASSEEGTEITEAFF.

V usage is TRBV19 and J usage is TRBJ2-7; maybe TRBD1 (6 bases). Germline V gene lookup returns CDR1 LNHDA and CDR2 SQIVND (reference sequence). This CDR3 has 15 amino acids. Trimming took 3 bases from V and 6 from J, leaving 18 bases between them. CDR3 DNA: TGTGCCAGTAGTATTCGGCAGGGGTTATCTGGCGAGCAGTACTTC. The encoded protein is CASSIRQGLSGEQYF.

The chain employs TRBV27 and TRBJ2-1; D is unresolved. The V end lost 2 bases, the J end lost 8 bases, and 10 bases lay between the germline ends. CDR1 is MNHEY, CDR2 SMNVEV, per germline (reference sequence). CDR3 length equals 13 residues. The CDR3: CASSLRVRDEQFF. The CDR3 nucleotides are TGTGCCAGCAGTTTACGGGTTCGGGATGAGCAGTTCTTC.

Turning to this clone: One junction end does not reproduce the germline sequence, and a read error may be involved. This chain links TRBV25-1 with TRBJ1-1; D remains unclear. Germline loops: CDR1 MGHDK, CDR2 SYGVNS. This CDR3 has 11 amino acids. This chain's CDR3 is CASSEYEKLLF. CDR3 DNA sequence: TGTGCCAGCAGTGAATATGAGAAGTTACTCTTT.

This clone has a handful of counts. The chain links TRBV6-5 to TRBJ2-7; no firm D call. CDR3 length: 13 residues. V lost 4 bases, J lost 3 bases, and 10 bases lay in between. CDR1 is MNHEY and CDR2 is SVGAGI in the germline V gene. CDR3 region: CASSLSPRYEQYF. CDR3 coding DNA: TGTGCCAGCAGTTTGTCCCCTCGCTACGAGCAGTACTTC.

CDR3 coding DNA: TGTGCCAGCAGACTGACAGCCAGCTCCTACGAGCAGTACTTC. Amino acids: CASRLTASSYEQYF. This chain connects TRBV6-5 to TRBJ2-7; a possible D gene is TRBD1 (5 bases). The CDR3 spans 14 residues. The V end was cut by 6 bases, the J end by 0 bases, with 12 bases between. Germline V gene data show CDR1 as MNHEY and CDR2 as SVGAGI.

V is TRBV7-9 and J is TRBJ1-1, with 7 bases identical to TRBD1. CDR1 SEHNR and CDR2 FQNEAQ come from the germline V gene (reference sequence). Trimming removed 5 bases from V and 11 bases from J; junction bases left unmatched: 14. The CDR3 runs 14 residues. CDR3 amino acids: CASSPPGTAVSAFF. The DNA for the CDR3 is TGTGCCAGCAGCCCTCCCGGGACAGCCGTCTCGGCTTTCTTT. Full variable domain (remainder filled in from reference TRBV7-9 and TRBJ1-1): DTGVSQNPRHKITKRGQNVTFRCDPISEHNRLYWYRQTLGQGPEFLTYFQNEAQLEKSRLLSDRFSAERPKGSFSTLEIQRTEQGDSAMYLCASSPPGTAVSAFFGQGTRLTVV.

CDR3 DNA: TGTGCCAGCAAGGCTAGCGGGAAATGGGAGCTGTTTTTT. Translated, it gives CASKASGKWELFF. This chain connects TRBV6-1 to TRBJ2-2, with 9 bases fitting TRBD2. V gave up 7 bases and J gave up 9 bases; unmatched junction bases: 6. The CDR3 loop spans 13 amino acids. Germline V gives CDR1 MNHNS, CDR2 SASEGT.

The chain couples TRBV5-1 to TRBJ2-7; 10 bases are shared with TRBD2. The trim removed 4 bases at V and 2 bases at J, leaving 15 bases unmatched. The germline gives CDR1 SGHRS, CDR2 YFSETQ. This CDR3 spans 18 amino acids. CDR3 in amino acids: CASSQPSGGAGDAYEQYF. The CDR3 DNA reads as TGCGCCAGCAGCCAACCCAGCGGGGGGGCCGGGGATGCCTACGAGCAGTACTTC.

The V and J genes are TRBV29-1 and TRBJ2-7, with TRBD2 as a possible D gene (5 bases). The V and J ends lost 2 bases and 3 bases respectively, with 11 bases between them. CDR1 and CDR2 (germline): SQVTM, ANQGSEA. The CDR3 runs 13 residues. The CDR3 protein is CSVERSLDYEQYF. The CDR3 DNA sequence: TGCAGCGTTGAAAGGTCACTAGACTACGAGCAGTACTTC.

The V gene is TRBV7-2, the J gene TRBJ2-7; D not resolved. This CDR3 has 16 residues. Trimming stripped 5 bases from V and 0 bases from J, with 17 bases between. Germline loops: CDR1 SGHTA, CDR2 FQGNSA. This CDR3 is CASSRILGAVSYEQYF. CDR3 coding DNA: TGTGCCAGCAGCCGCATATTAGGCGCGGTCTCCTACGAGCAGTACTTC. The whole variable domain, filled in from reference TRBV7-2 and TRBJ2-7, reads GAGVSQSPSNKVTEKGKDVELRCDPISGHTALYWYRQSLGQGLEFLIYFQGNSAPDKSGLPSDRFSAERTGGSVSTLTIQRTQQEDSAVYLCASSRILGAVSYEQYFGPGTRLTVT.

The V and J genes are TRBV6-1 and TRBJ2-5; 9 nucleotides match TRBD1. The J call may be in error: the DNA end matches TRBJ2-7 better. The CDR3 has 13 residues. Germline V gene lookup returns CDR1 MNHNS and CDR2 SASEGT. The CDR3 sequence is CASSRDRADEQYF. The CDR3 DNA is TGTGCCAGCAGCCGGGACAGGGCCGACGAGCAGTACTTC.

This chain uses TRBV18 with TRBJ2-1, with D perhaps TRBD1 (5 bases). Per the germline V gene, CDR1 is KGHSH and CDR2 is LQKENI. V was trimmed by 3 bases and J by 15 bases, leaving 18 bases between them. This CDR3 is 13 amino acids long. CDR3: CASSPLQAMSSFF. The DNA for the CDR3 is TGTGCCAGCTCACCTCTACAGGCAATGAGCTCGTTCTTC.